Sequencing of this TCR beta chain was carried out in a study of tumor-infiltrating lymphocytes in oesophageal squamous cell carcinoma. This CDR3 has 14 amino acids. Germline V lookup: CDR1 WSHSY, CDR2 SAAADI. In the case of this clonotype: Sequence at one end of the junction differs from germline and may be a read error.

MiXCR was run by TCRdb on the PCR reads, yielding one entry per CDR3 protein. The sample records 9,500 to 11,000 distinct CDR3 sequences, roughly 50% being singletons. The source material was esophageal tumor tissue. The receptor was isolated from a female donor with esophageal squamous cell carcinoma. The genes are TRBV10-2 and TRBJ2-4, with 9 nucleotides matching TRBD1. The CDR3 DNA is TGTGCCAGCAGTGGGACAGGGCTGGCGGCTATTCAGTACTTC. This encodes CASSGTGLAAIQYF.